Below are 22 T cell receptor beta chains sequenced from a single sample in a study of blood T cells in healthy people across ages. With a J-beta primer mix and a sample-barcoded 5' primer, a second PCR ran about 6 to 11 cycles. TCRdb called the 5' RACE reads again in MiXCR, with one record for every CDR3 protein. This sample has almost 800,000 distinct CDR3 sequences, with about 62% found just once. The sequenced sample consisted of blood. The receptor set was obtained from a man between 25 and 39 years old in good health.

V and J are TRBV18 and TRBJ2-1; 9 nucleotides agree with TRBD1. With the DNA end fitting TRBJ2-7 better, the J assignment may be wrong. Looked up from germline, CDR1 is KGHSH and CDR2 is LQKENI. The CDR3 loop spans 15 amino acids. CDR3 coding DNA: TGTGCCAGCTCACCACCTCCGGGACAGGGTTACGAGCAGTACTTC. The encoded protein is CASSPPPGQGYEQYF.

In this sample, this clonotype turned up once. This chain joins TRBV11-3 and TRBJ2-3, with unresolved D. Germline values: CDR1 SGHNT, CDR2 YENEEA. The V end lost 5 bases, the J end lost 4 bases, and 13 bases lay between the germline ends. The CDR3 spans 14 residues. CDR3 loop: CASSAAGPPDTQYF. The CDR3 DNA follows: TGTGCCAGCAGCGCGGCCGGCCCCCCAGATACGCAGTATTTT.

This chain joins TRBV7-2 and TRBJ2-4, with no clear D. The better agreement between TRBJ2-7 and the DNA end casts doubt on the J call. The CDR3 has 13 residues. Germline lookup yields CDR1 SGHTA and CDR2 FQGNSA. The CDR3 DNA reads as TGTGCCAGCACCAACCCCCCAGTTTTCGAGCAGTACTTC. Translated: CASTNPPVFEQYF.

The chain is built from TRBV5-1 and TRBJ2-1; TRBD1 might be the D (6 bases). In germline, CDR1 is SGHRS, CDR2 YFSETQ. CDR3 length: 16 residues. Trimming cost V 0 bases and J 4 bases, with 14 bases left between them. CDR3 loop: CASSLVGGGLYNEQFF. The CDR3 DNA follows: TGCGCCAGCAGCTTGGTGGGTGGGGGCCTTTACAATGAGCAGTTCTTC.

The chain is built from TRBV29-1 and TRBJ1-6; D is possibly TRBD1 (6 bases). V dropped 8 bases and J dropped 9 bases, with 20 bases sitting between them. Per germline, CDR1 SQVTM and CDR2 ANQGSEA. This CDR3 is 14 amino acids long. CDR3 DNA sequence: TGCAGCCAGCGACCGGGACGGGGGCCTTCACCCCTCCACTTT. It specifies CSQRPGRGPSPLHF.

The chain uses TRBV20-1 and TRBJ2-6, with TRBD1 as a possible D gene (6 bases). V was trimmed by 6 bases and J by 2 bases, leaving 14 bases between them. This CDR3 spans 15 amino acids. Germline assignment: CDR1 DFQATT and CDR2 SNEGSKA (reference sequence). The CDR3 protein is CSAVDRRPGANVLTF. CDR3 DNA sequence: TGCAGTGCCGTTGACAGGAGACCTGGGGCCAACGTCCTGACTTTC.

This clonotype was found once. The rearrangement uses TRBV12-5 and TRBJ2-1; tentatively, D is TRBD1 or TRBD2 (6 bases each). CDR1 LGHNT and CDR2 FRNRAP come from the germline V gene. Trimming removed 10 bases from V and 8 bases from J, with 18 bases in between. CDR3 length: 13 amino acids. Here the CDR3 reads CATAGGPADEQFF. DNA of the CDR3: TGTGCTACGGCTGGGGGGCCCGCGGATGAGCAGTTCTTC.

J is TRBJ2-1 and V is TRBV5-1; D is unclear. Germline V gene lookup returns CDR1 SGHRS and CDR2 YFSETQ. The CDR3 contains 14 residues. V was pared by 0 bases and J by 9 bases, with 13 bases between. This CDR3 is CASSLATPSSEQFF. As DNA, the CDR3 is TGCGCCAGCAGCTTGGCAACCCCATCCAGTGAGCAGTTCTTC.

The J gene is TRBJ2-7, the V gene TRBV2; D is possibly TRBD2 (6 bases). Looked up from germline, CDR1 is SNHLY and CDR2 is FYNNEI. The CDR3 spans 15 residues. Trimming removed 0 bases at V and 5 bases at J, with 14 bases between. DNA of the CDR3: TGTGCCAGCAGTGAAGCGGGGGGACCCCCCCACGAGCAGTACTTC. Translated: CASSEAGGPPHEQYF.

The chain has TRBV20-1 and TRBJ2-7; tentative D call: TRBD1 (5 bases). The J call may be faulty, since TRBJ2-5 better matches the DNA end. This CDR3 region has 13 residues. Germline V gives CDR1 DFQATT, CDR2 SNEGSKA (reference sequence). CDR3 coding DNA: TGCAGTGGGGGTTTTAGGGGCCAAGAGACCCAGTACTTC. This codes for CSGGFRGQETQYF.

The J gene is TRBJ2-7, the V gene TRBV29-1; no firm D call. The V gene lost 7 bases and the J gene lost 3 bases, with 10 bases spanning the gap. Germline CDR1 reads SQVTM; CDR2 reads ANQGSEA. The CDR3 runs to 11 residues. Here the CDR3 DNA reads TGCAGCGCACAAGAGAGCTACGAGCAGTACTTC. Translated: CSAQESYEQYF.

The V and J genes are TRBV25-1 and TRBJ2-5; D may match TRBD1 or TRBD2 (6 bases each). Trimming took off 3 bases at V and 3 bases at J, with 11 bases between the two ends. CDR3 length: 14 residues. Germline-derived CDR1 and CDR2 are MGHDK and SYGVNS. CDR3 sequence (DNA): TGTGCCAGCAGTGAGCTCGGGGGCGAAGAGACCCAGTACTTC. Translated, it gives CASSELGGEETQYF.

The chain employs TRBV6-5 and TRBJ2-7, with D possibly matching TRBD1 (5 bases). The CDR3 has 15 residues. V was cut by 2 bases and J by 1 base, with 12 bases left in between. Germline V lookup: CDR1 MNHEY, CDR2 SVGAGI. In nucleotides, the CDR3 is TGTGCCAGCAGTTACAACTCAGGGTCTTCCTACGAGCAGTACTTC. It encodes CASSYNSGSSYEQYF.

The CDR3 DNA is TGTGCCAGCACGACAGGGAGCGAGGCTACGCAGTATTTT. This encodes CASTTGSEATQYF. The V call is TRBV5-5, the J call TRBJ2-3, with TRBD1 identical over 7 bases. CDR1 and CDR2 (germline): SGHKS, YYEKEE (reference sequence). The trim removed 6 bases at V and 8 bases at J, leaving 9 bases unmatched. The length of the CDR3 is 13 residues.

A remark on this clonotype: This clone may be a read error of a much larger clone one base away. The rearrangement joins TRBV20-1 to TRBJ2-3; D may be TRBD1 (6 bases). Germline V gene lookup returns CDR1 DFQATT and CDR2 SNEGSKA (reference sequence). CDR3 length: 13 amino acids. CDR3 in DNA: TGCAGTACCGTACGTAATGTGACAGGTACGCAGTATTTT. Translation: CSTVRNVTGTQYF.

The J gene is TRBJ2-5, the V gene TRBV10-3; maybe TRBD2 (7 bases). In germline, CDR1 is ENHRY, CDR2 SYGVKD. This CDR3 has 17 amino acids. V was trimmed by 7 bases and J by 11 bases, leaving 32 bases between them. The CDR3 DNA follows: TGTGCCATCACCACGAAGGCACCGGGACTACAGGGCAATGAGCAGTACTTC. Its translation is CAITTKAPGLQGNEQYF.

The rearrangement links TRBV4-1 to TRBJ2-5, with 8 positions matching TRBD2. CDR1 MGHRA and CDR2 YSYEKL come from the germline V gene. The CDR3 spans 13 residues. J lost 5 bases, V lost 5 bases, and 4 bases had no gene match. The CDR3, as DNA: TGCGCCAGCAGCGGCGGGGGGCGCGAGACCCAGTACTTC. It encodes CASSGGGRETQYF.

The chain employs TRBV27 and TRBJ2-1; 9 nucleotides match TRBD2. V lost 5 bases to trimming and J lost 4 bases; unmatched junction nucleotides: 9. CDR3 length: 16 residues. In germline, CDR1 is MNHEY, CDR2 SMNVEV (reference sequence). CDR3 in amino acids: CASSPAPSGAYNEQFF. The CDR3, as DNA: TGTGCCAGCAGTCCGGCCCCTAGCGGGGCTTACAATGAGCAGTTCTTC.

This clonotype came up many times. The rearrangement joins TRBV13 to TRBJ1-2; D remains unclear. This CDR3 is 14 amino acids long. Germline V gene sequence: CDR1 PRHDT, CDR2 FYEKMQ (reference sequence). With 0 bases removed from V and 6 bases from J, the gap between germline ends came to 11 bases. CDR3 sequence reads: CASSLGQVRDGYTF. DNA for the CDR3: TGTGCCAGCAGCTTAGGCCAGGTTCGGGATGGCTACACCTTC. Variable domain in full (rest from reference TRBV13 and TRBJ1-2): AAGVIQSPRHLIKEKRETATLKCYPIPRHDTVYWYQQGPGQDPQFLISFYEKMQSDKGSIPDRFSAQQFSDYHSELNMSSLELGDSALYFCASSLGQVRDGYTFGSGTRLTVV.

The chain recombines TRBV11-2 with TRBJ2-7, with D unresolved. The J call may be in error: the DNA end matches TRBJ2-5 better. This CDR3 region has 14 residues. CDR1 is SGHAT and CDR2 is FQNNGV in the germline V gene. Written as DNA, the CDR3 is TGTGCCAGCAGCCGGGCAAGGAAATGGGAGACCCAGTACTTC. It translates to CASSRARKWETQYF.

This clonotype has a handful of counts. The CDR3 nucleotides read TGTGCCAGCAGGGATTTTCCGGGAGATACTTCTAACGAGCAGTACTTC. Its translation is CASRDFPGDTSNEQYF. V gene TRBV28 combines with J gene TRBJ2-7; tentative D call: TRBD2 (6 bases). The CDR3 covers 16 residues. Germline CDR1 reads MDHEN; CDR2 reads SYDVKM. The ends were cut back, 6 bases at V and 5 bases at J, with 23 bases in the middle.

This chain uses TRBV20-1 with TRBJ2-6; the D gene is possibly TRBD2 (6 bases). From germline, CDR1 is DFQATT and CDR2 SNEGSKA (reference sequence). Trimming removed 2 bases at V and 1 base at J, with 9 bases between. The CDR3 is 15 amino acids. CDR3 residues: CSARLGTSGANVLTF. CDR3 nucleotide sequence: TGCAGTGCTAGATTGGGGACTTCTGGGGCCAACGTCCTGACTTTC.